Following are 10 T cell receptor beta chains from one sample sequenced in a study of blood T cell repertoires in COVID-19. Profiled with immunoSEQ multiplex PCR; TCRdb holds only in-frame clones, not every one. The sample has approximately 170,000 clones; around 80% are singletons. Material: peripheral blood. These receptors all stem from a woman over 75 with acute or convalescent COVID-19.

V is TRBV4-2 and J is TRBJ1-2, with D possibly TRBD1 on 6 matching bases. V was clipped by 6 bases and J by 0 bases, with 20 bases between them. The germline CDR1 and CDR2 sequences are LGHNA and YNFKEQ. The CDR3 is 17 residues long. CDR3 nucleotide sequence: TGTGCCAGCAGTCAAAACCCCCGGGGGGCAGCTAACTATGGCTACACCTTC. It yields the protein CASSQNPRGAANYGYTF.

This clone occurred once. The chain couples TRBV15 to TRBJ2-1; TRBD1 might be the D (6 bases). Trimming took off 4 bases at V and 6 bases at J, with 16 bases between the two ends. Germline CDR1 LNHNV, CDR2 YYDKDF (reference sequence). The CDR3 has 15 amino acids. CDR3 DNA sequence: TGTGCCACCAGCATAGGACAGATGAAACGCAATGAGCAGTTCTTC. It translates to CATSIGQMKRNEQFF.

The rearrangement joins TRBV7-9 to TRBJ2-7; 9 positions match TRBD1. In germline, CDR1 is SEHNR, CDR2 FQNEAQ (reference sequence). The V and J ends lost 0 bases and 0 bases, in that order; junction bases with no gene match: 3. The CDR3 sequence is 16 residues long. The chain's CDR3 is CASSLARDRASYEQYF. CDR3 in DNA: TGTGCCAGCAGCTTAGCCCGGGACAGGGCCTCCTACGAGCAGTACTTC.

In its sample, this clone was seen a few times. V gene TRBV19 combines with J gene TRBJ1-2; D call uncertain. The CDR3 loop spans 14 amino acids. Germline V CDR1 and CDR2: LNHDA, SQIVND (reference sequence). V dropped 3 bases and J dropped 0 bases, with 8 bases sitting between them. The CDR3 loop reads CASSIFTANYGYTF. The CDR3 DNA reads TGTGCCAGTAGTATCTTCACAGCTAACTATGGCTACACCTTC.

The V and J genes are TRBV5-1 and TRBJ1-2; 9 nucleotides align to TRBD1. The junction had 9 bases not matched to a gene; V was cut back by 4 bases and J by 5 bases. CDR1 and CDR2 (germline): SGHRS, YFSETQ. The CDR3 is 15 amino acids. For the CDR3, the DNA is TGCGCCAGCAGCCCGCAAGGGACAGGGCTATATGGCTACACCTTC. Translation gives CASSPQGTGLYGYTF.

The chain joins TRBV10-1 to TRBJ2-2, with TRBD1 matching 9 bases. The junction had 7 bases not matched to a gene; V was cut back by 5 bases and J by 3 bases. The CDR3 has 16 residues. Germline V gene lookup returns CDR1 WNHNN and CDR2 SYGVQD (reference sequence). Here the CDR3 reads CASSRVGQGYTGELFF. DNA for the CDR3: TGCGCCAGCAGTCGAGTGGGACAGGGTTACACCGGGGAGCTGTTTTTT.

This chain connects TRBV2 to TRBJ2-1; 14 bases agree with TRBD2. V dropped 4 bases and J dropped 8; count of bases not matched to a gene: 4. CDR1 and CDR2 (germline): SNHLY, FYNNEI. The CDR3 extends over 15 amino acids. The CDR3 DNA sequence: TGTGCCAGCAGTGGGGGGACTAGCGGGAGCGATGAGCAGTTCTTC. Translated: CASSGGTSGSDEQFF. The variable domain in full, completed from reference TRBV2 and TRBJ2-1, reads EPEVTQTPSHQVTQMGQEVILRCVPISNHLYFYWYRQILGQKVEFLVSFYNNEISEKSEIFDDQFSVERPDGSNFTLKIRSTKLEDSAMYFCASSGGTSGSDEQFFGPGTRLTVL.

The rearrangement uses TRBV10-3 and TRBJ2-3, with 9 bases identical to TRBD1. The CDR3 has 14 amino acids. Germline V lookup: CDR1 ENHRY, CDR2 SYGVKD. The J segment lost 4 bases and the V segment lost 6 bases, leaving 5 bases of the junction unmatched. The CDR3 DNA follows: TGTGCCATCAGCCTCGGGACAGGGCCAGATACGCAGTATTTT. It encodes CAISLGTGPDTQYF.

The CDR3 loop is CSVEVGDTIYF. DNA for the CDR3: TGCAGCGTTGAAGTAGGAGACACCATATATTTT. The chain carries TRBV29-1 and TRBJ1-3; no clear D. Germline CDR1 and CDR2: SQVTM and ANQGSEA. The CDR3 covers 11 residues. Between the trimmed V and J ends, which lost 1 base and 8 bases, there was a span of 6 bases.

The V gene is TRBV21-1, the J gene TRBJ2-7; TRBD1 is the table's D call and was not checked against the DNA. TRBV21-1 is a listed pseudogene. The CDR3 contains 15 residues. The CDR3 sequence is CASNDRAPQGYEQYF. The CDR3 DNA sequence: TGTGCCAGCAACGACAGAGCCCCCCAGGGCTACGAGCAGTACTTC.